This is a list of T cell receptor beta chains from one sample in a study of response to subunit inactivated influenza vaccine. TCRdb reprocessed the RT-PCR reads via MiXCR and lists one record per CDR3 protein. The table has around 530,000 distinct CDR3 sequences, 16% seen once. Material: CD4+ T cells sorted from PBMCs, obtained roughly 24 months after vaccination. These receptors originate from a man aged 50 to 69 who received an inactivated influenza vaccine. CDR3s include the opening cysteine and the closing phenylalanine or tryptophan. D genes are given only for firm matches. Some rows mark clone size as missing; the rest say once, few, many or name a class of expanded clone.

TRBJ2-3 | . | few | TRBV3-1 | TGTGCCAGCAGCCTCCTCTCGGGACCCCAGTATTTT | CASSLLSGPQYF
TRBJ2-4 | . | once | TRBV2 | TGTGCCAGCAGCGAAGGGAGACTCCGAGCCAAAAACATTCAGTACTTC | CASSEGRLRAKNIQYF
TRBJ2-3 | TRBD2 | . | TRBV10-3 | TGTGCCATCAGTGGCAACGGGGCGGGGGAAACAGATACGCAGTATTTT | CAISGNGAGETDTQYF
TRBJ2-3 | . | few | TRBV20-1 | TGCAGTGCTAGTAACCTCCGGGCAGGGTATAGCACAGATACGCAGTATTTT | CSASNLRAGYSTDTQYF
TRBJ2-3 | TRBD1 | . | TRBV6-2/TRBV6-3 | TGTGCCAGCAGCAACAGGGGGACAGGAGCCACAGATACGCAGTATTTT | CASSNRGTGATDTQYF
TRBJ2-5 | TRBD1 | many | TRBV5-1 | TGCGCCAGCAGAACCGGGACAGGCCAGGAGACCCAGTACTTC | CASRTGTGQETQYF
TRBJ2-1 | . | few | TRBV4-3 | TGCGCCAGCAGCCAAGACCCTGACTACAATGAGCAGTTCTTC | CASSQDPDYNEQFF
TRBJ1-4 | . | . | TRBV29-1 | TGCAGCGTGCTAACCGGGACTTCCAGTGAAAAACTGTTTTTT | CSVLTGTSSEKLFF
TRBJ1-6 | . | . | TRBV12-3/TRBV12-4 | TGTGCCAGCAGTCCATCAGCCACATTATCTTCACCCCTCCACTTT | CASSPSATLSSPLHF
TRBJ2-7 | . | few | TRBV15 | TGTGCCACCAGCAGAAACACCGGGGGTTACGAGCAGTACTTC | CATSRNTGGYEQYF
TRBJ2-1 | . | . | TRBV24-1 | TGTGCCACCAGTGATTTTTTACCCCAGGCCTTAGGAGTTGGGAATGAGCAGTTCTTC | CATSDFLPQALGVGNEQFF
TRBJ2-1 | TRBD2 | . | TRBV7-8 | TGTGCCAGCAGCCAAGCGGGGGCCCTTTTGAATGAGCAGTTCTTC | CASSQAGALLNEQFF
TRBJ2-7 | . | . | TRBV4-3 | TGCGCCAGCAGCCAAGATTCACAATCAGGGGAGCAGTACTTC | CASSQDSQSGEQYF
TRBJ2-7 | TRBD1 | . | TRBV5-1 | TGCGCCAGCAGCTCCCACAGGGGGACCTACGAGCAGTACTTC | CASSSHRGTYEQYF
TRBJ1-6 | TRBD1 | . | TRBV4-1 | TGCGCCAGCAGCCAAGAGGCCCAGGGGGTAGGTTCACCCCTCCACTTT | CASSQEAQGVGSPLHF
TRBJ2-7 | . | few | TRBV12-3/TRBV12-4 | TGTGCCAGCAGTTCTCCCTCTTTGGGGAAGTTATCCTACGAGCAGTACTTC | CASSSPSLGKLSYEQYF
TRBJ2-3 | . | few | TRBV12-3/TRBV12-4 | TGTGCCAGCACGCTAGAAGATACGCAGTATTTT | CASTLEDTQYF
TRBJ1-6 | . | few | TRBV9 | TGTGCCAGCAGCGTAGGATCATCAGGTTCACCCCTCCACTTT | CASSVGSSGSPLHF
TRBJ2-2 | . | many | TRBV5-6 | TGTGCCAGCAGCTATTGGACACTCCTAGCCGGGGAGCTGTTTTTT | CASSYWTLLAGELFF
TRBJ2-7 | TRBD2 | few | TRBV20-1 | TGCAGTGCTGCGGGACTAGCGGGAGGGCTGTACGAGCAGTACTTC | CSAAGLAGGLYEQYF
TRBJ2-7 | . | few | TRBV7-8 | TGTGCCAGCAGCTTACTTAACTACGAGCAGTACTTC | CASSLLNYEQYF
TRBJ2-7 | TRBD2 | few | TRBV5-1 | TGCGCCAGCAGCTTGTCGGCGGGGGTGACCTACGAGCAGTACTTC | CASSLSAGVTYEQYF
TRBJ2-1 | . | few | TRBV3-1 | TGTGCCAGCAGCCATCGAGGGAAGAGAATCGATGAGCAGTTCTTC | CASSHRGKRIDEQFF
TRBJ2-7 | TRBD1 | . | TRBV15 | TGTGCCACCAGCAGGGATGACAGGGCGAGTTACGAGCAGTACTTC | CATSRDDRASYEQYF
TRBJ2-1 | . | many | TRBV4-2 | TGTGCCAGCAGCCTCGTGACCCTCTCGGGGAATGAGCAGTTCTTC | CASSLVTLSGNEQFF
TRBJ2-1 | . | . | TRBV7-2 | TGTGCCAGCAGGACCCGGTATAGTTCGATCTACAATGAGCAGTTCTTC | CASRTRYSSIYNEQFF
TRBJ2-1 | . | many | TRBV11-3 | TGTGCCAGCAGCCAACGGACCCTCAATGAGCAGTTCTTC | CASSQRTLNEQFF
TRBJ2-3 | TRBD2 | . | TRBV12-3/TRBV12-4 | TGTGCCAGCAGCACTAGCGGGGCGGCCACAGATACGCAGTATTTT | CASSTSGAATDTQYF
TRBJ1-1 | TRBD1 | few | TRBV20-1 | TGCAGTGCCCTTCGGGACAGACTGAACACTGAAGCTTTCTTT | CSALRDRLNTEAFF
TRBJ2-2 | . | . | TRBV4-3 | TGCGCCAGCAGCCAAGACCTGGACAGCACGAACACCGGGGAGCTGTTTTTT | CASSQDLDSTNTGELFF
TRBJ2-6 | TRBD2 | once | TRBV29-1 | TGCAGCGTCCGGACTAGCGGCTCTGGGGCCAACGTCCTGACTTTC | CSVRTSGSGANVLTF
TRBJ1-1 | TRBD1 | . | TRBV7-3 | TGTGCCAGCAGCTTGAATCCCCCCGGGACAGGGACTGAAGCTTTCTTT | CASSLNPPGTGTEAFF
TRBJ2-3 | . | . | TRBV29-1 | TGCAGCTTTGCCTTTAGACCTAGCACAGATACGCAGTATTTT | CSFAFRPSTDTQYF
TRBJ2-2 | . | few | TRBV12-3/TRBV12-4 | TGTGCCAGCAGTCCGGGACCGACAAACACCGGGGAGCTGTTTTTT | CASSPGPTNTGELFF
TRBJ2-7 | . | many | TRBV20-1 | TGCAGTACTGAACCCCAGGGATACGAGCAGTACTTC | CSTEPQGYEQYF
TRBJ2-5 | . | . | TRBV5-1 | TGCGCCAGCACCCCCCAGGGCGGCGCCCAAGAGACCCAGTACTTC | CASTPQGGAQETQYF
TRBJ2-5 | TRBD2 | . | TRBV18 | TGTGCCAGCTCACCACCGGGACTAGCTGGAGAGACCCAGTACTTC | CASSPPGLAGETQYF
TRBJ2-2 | . | few | TRBV6-1 | TGTGCCAGCAGGAGGGACTCGCTTGTCGGGGAGCTGTTTTTT | CASRRDSLVGELFF
TRBJ1-1 | . | . | TRBV18 | TGTGCCAGCTCATCCCAGGGGTGGAACACTGAAGCTTTCTTT | CASSSQGWNTEAFF
TRBJ2-5 | . | many | TRBV2 | TGTGCCAGCAGTGTGGTGATAGAGACCCAGTACTTC | CASSVVIETQYF
TRBJ2-5 | . | . | TRBV20-1 | TGCAGTGCCCAACAAGAGACCCAGTACTTC | CSAQQETQYF
TRBJ1-1 | . | . | TRBV7-2 | TGTGCCAGCAGCTTAAATTGGAGATCACACGCTTTCTTT | CASSLNWRSHAFF
TRBJ2-1 | TRBD1 | many | TRBV4-3 | TGCGCCAGCAGCCTGGGACAGGGGGCAAATGAGCAGTTCTTC | CASSLGQGANEQFF
TRBJ2-2 | . | . | TRBV3-1 | TGTGCCAGCAGCCGGGACCACGGGAACACCGGGGAGCTGTTTTTT | CASSRDHGNTGELFF
TRBJ1-2 | . | many | TRBV20-1 | TGCAGTGCTAGTACGGGGCCGGGCTACACCTTC | CSASTGPGYTF
TRBJ1-6 | TRBD1 | . | TRBV12-3/TRBV12-4 | TGTGCCAGCAGTTTTGGACAGGTCGGAAATTCACCCCTCCACTTT | CASSFGQVGNSPLHF
TRBJ2-7 | . | . | TRBV5-8 | TGTGCCAGCAGCTTGGTCAGCCAATTTCCCCACGAGCAGTACTTC | CASSLVSQFPHEQYF
TRBJ2-1 | . | few | TRBV12-3/TRBV12-4 | TGTGCCAGCAGTCGCCAGGGGGGGCTAAGCTCCTACAATGAGCAGTTCTTC | CASSRQGGLSSYNEQFF
TRBJ2-3 | TRBD2 | . | TRBV10-3 | TGTGCCATCAGTGAGGGGACTAGCGCGACAGATACGCAGTATTTT | CAISEGTSATDTQYF